What follows are 15 T cell receptor beta chains derived from one specimen sequenced in a study of graft-versus-host responses after intestinal transplantation. These receptors have no known antigen. Sequencing used immunoSEQ multiplex PCR; TCRdb keeps in-frame clones, though not all of them. The data hold some 86,000 clones, with 91% observed a single time. This specimen consisted of unstimulated CD4+ T cells sorted from spleen or lymph node cells, obtained before intestinal transplant. These TCRs come from a human donor who received an intestinal transplant.

This rearrangement joins TRBV15 to TRBJ1-1; D is uncertain. V lost 0 bases, J lost 4 bases, and 6 bases lay in between. Germline CDR1 reads LNHNV; CDR2 reads YYDKDF (reference sequence). The CDR3 is made up of 13 amino acids. CDR3 nucleotides: TGTGCCACCAGCAGAGATTATCTCACTGAAGCTTTCTTT. This translates into CATSRDYLTEAFF.

V gene TRBV4-3 combines with J gene TRBJ2-1, with D unresolved. Germline V lookup: CDR1 LGHNA, CDR2 YSLEER. Trimming took off 3 bases at V and 1 base at J, with 10 bases between the two ends. This CDR3 region has 15 residues. The CDR3 here is CASSQGYRSYNEQFF. In nucleotides, the CDR3 is TGCGCCAGCAGCCAGGGCTACCGATCCTACAATGAGCAGTTCTTC.

V is TRBV19 and J is TRBJ1-1, with TRBD1 matching over 9 bases. Germline CDR1 reads LNHDA; CDR2 reads SQIVND (reference sequence). J lost 1 base, V lost 3 bases, and 3 bases had no gene match. The CDR3 length is 15 residues. In nucleotides, the CDR3 is TGTGCCAGTAGTATGGAGGGACAGGGGAACACTGAAGCTTTCTTT. It specifies CASSMEGQGNTEAFF.

This clone is a singleton in its sample. The chain uses TRBV7-9 and TRBJ1-1, with TRBD1 identical over 7 bases. The CDR3 is 15 amino acids. With V trimmed by 3 bases and J by 0 bases, 4 bases remained unmatched. Germline CDR1 is SEHNR and CDR2 is FQNEAQ (reference sequence). The CDR3 reads CASSFKTGLNTEAFF. CDR3 nucleotide sequence: TGTGCCAGCAGCTTCAAGACAGGGTTGAACACTGAAGCTTTCTTT.

The V call is TRBV11-2, the J call TRBJ1-1, with D possibly being TRBD1 (6 bases). This CDR3 spans 14 amino acids. Germline V gene data show CDR1 as SGHAT and CDR2 as FQNNGV. V was shortened by 5 bases and J by 1 base, with 11 bases between the two germline ends. The CDR3 loop is CASSIRGGNTEAFF. In nucleotides, the CDR3 is TGTGCCAGCAGCATCAGGGGTGGGAACACTGAAGCTTTCTTT. Using reference TRBV11-2 and TRBJ1-1 for the parts outside the CDR3, the full variable domain is EAGVAQSPRYKIIEKRQSVAFWCNPISGHATLYWYQQILGQGPKLLIQFQNNGVVDDSQLPKDRFSAERLKGVDSTLKIQPAKLEDSAVYLCASSIRGGNTEAFFGQGTRLTVV.

This clone was detected once. This chain joins TRBV30 and TRBJ1-6, with a possible D match to TRBD1 (6 bases). The CDR3 has 13 residues. The germline V and J ends were trimmed by 0 bases and 9 bases, with 9 bases remaining between them. Germline V gene data show CDR1 as GTSNPN and CDR2 as SVGIG (reference sequence). The CDR3 bases are TGTGCCTGGAGTGTACAGGGAAGTTCACCCCTCCACTTT. It specifies CAWSVQGSSPLHF.

The rearrangement joins TRBV7-2 to TRBJ1-4; 9 nucleotides agree with TRBD1. This CDR3 has 16 amino acids. CDR1 and CDR2 (germline): SGHTA, FQGNSA. V was pared by 5 bases and J by 10 bases, with 14 bases of the junction left unmatched. CDR3 residues: CASSATPGQGLGKLFF. For the CDR3, the DNA is TGTGCCAGCAGCGCGACTCCGGGACAGGGTCTTGGAAAACTGTTTTTT.

The V gene is TRBV7-8, the J gene TRBJ1-5; the D is unclear. CDR3 length: 16 residues. Trimming removed 4 bases at V and 4 bases at J, with 17 bases between. From germline, CDR1 is SGHVS and CDR2 FQNEAQ. The CDR3 here is CASSSERITGNQPQHF. The CDR3 DNA reads as TGTGCCAGCAGCTCCGAACGAATTACCGGGAATCAGCCCCAGCATTTT.

The gene calls are TRBV7-2 and TRBJ2-3; 7 nucleotides line up with TRBD2. Unmatched junction bases numbered 6, after V lost 5 bases and J lost 4 bases. The CDR3 runs to 14 residues. The germline V gene has CDR1 SGHTA and CDR2 FQGNSA. The CDR3 is CASSPGRGADTQYF. CDR3 coding DNA: TGTGCCAGCAGCCCAGGTCGGGGGGCAGATACGCAGTATTTT.

This sequence joins TRBV29-1 and TRBJ2-1, with D tentatively TRBD1 (5 bases). From germline, CDR1 is SQVTM and CDR2 ANQGSEA. Trimming removed 4 bases at V and 2 bases at J, with 12 bases between. The CDR3 runs 14 residues. The CDR3 bases are TGCAGCGTTGTTCCAGGGCCGGCCTACAATGAGCAGTTCTTC. Translating it yields CSVVPGPAYNEQFF.

The chain carries TRBV7-2 and TRBJ2-4; weak D call: TRBD1 (6 bases). The CDR3 covers 13 residues. Germline CDR1 SGHTA, CDR2 FQGNSA. V gave up 3 bases and J gave up 6 bases, with 9 bases separating them. The CDR3 region has the DNA TGTGCCAGCAGCTTGCTAGGGGGAAACATTCAGTACTTC. Residues: CASSLLGGNIQYF.

J is TRBJ2-7 and V is TRBV30, with TRBD1 as a possible D gene (5 bases). CDR1 GTSNPN and CDR2 SVGIG come from the germline V gene (reference sequence). The V end lost 2 bases, the J end lost 3 bases, and 11 bases lay between the germline ends. This CDR3 is built from 13 residues. The DNA for the CDR3 is TGTGCCTGGAGTAGAGGACAAAACTACGAGCAGTACTTC. Its translation: CAWSRGQNYEQYF.

The genes are TRBV25-1 and TRBJ2-7; possible D gene TRBD1, 5 bases. CDR1 and CDR2 (germline): MGHDK, SYGVNS. V was shortened by 7 bases and J by 2 bases, with 9 bases between the two germline ends. CDR3 size: 12 residues. In DNA, the CDR3 is TGTGCCAGCAAAGGGGTCACCTACGAGCAGTACTTC. This codes for CASKGVTYEQYF.

This clone has more than one count but fewer than ten. The rearrangement uses TRBV7-8 and TRBJ2-3; tentatively, D is TRBD2 (6 bases). The CDR3 runs 15 residues. The germline V and J ends were trimmed by 3 bases and 6 bases, with 16 bases remaining between them. Germline V CDR1 and CDR2: SGHVS, FQNEAQ. Here the CDR3 reads CASSFPSAGRDTQYF. Here the CDR3 DNA reads TGTGCCAGCAGCTTCCCGTCGGCGGGGCGGGATACGCAGTATTTT.

The table lists this clone with a count of one. CDR3 sequence reads: CASSSSPWSTNEQYF. Written as DNA, the CDR3 is TGTGCCAGTAGTTCATCCCCGTGGAGCACCAACGAGCAGTACTTC. V gene TRBV19 combines with J gene TRBJ2-7; D is undetermined. V was shortened by 5 bases and J by 5 bases, with 19 bases between the two germline ends. The CDR3 length is 15 residues. The germline V gene encodes CDR1 LNHDA and CDR2 SQIVND (reference sequence).